This TCR beta chain was observed in a study of sequential checkpoint blockade in melanoma. Background on the study: Both treatment sequences were followed by maintenance nivolumab. TCRβ was sequenced from DNA of some 89 pretreatment tumors. Study-wide results and limits: Clinical benefit was about 30 times likelier when tumor T-cell fraction and clonality increased.

Treatment of the sample: randomized to nivolumab then ipilimumab (arm A) or the reverse (arm B). Patients had received no earlier DNA-damaging chemotherapy. Trimming cost V 4 bases and J 9 bases, with 16 bases left between them. CDR1 MNHGY and CDR2 SAAAGT come from the germline V gene. The CDR3 is 15 amino acids. The repertoire was sequenced with immunoSEQ multiplex PCR; TCRdb's copy has only in-frame clones and lacks some. The data hold about 20,000 clones, with roughly 73% observed a single time. About this clone: Antigen specificity is unknown.

The rearrangement joins TRBV6-8 to TRBJ1-6, with D possibly being TRBD1 (6 bases). The clonotype was recovered from a human donor with melanoma. This specimen consisted of tumor tissue (inferred from file names), obtained from a patient given nivolumab and ipilimumab in sequence. The CDR3 region has the DNA TGTGCCAGCAGTTTATCCGGGGGCGAGGTTTCACCCCTCCACTTT. It is translated as CASSLSGGEVSPLHF.